The T cell receptor (beta chain) under discussion was sequenced for a study of blood T cell repertoires in COVID-19. Study-wide context: Acute-phase and convalescent COVID-19 samples originated in the United States, Italy and Spain.

CDR3 length: 16 amino acids. CDR1 is SGHRS and CDR2 is YFSETQ in the germline V gene. V was shortened by 0 bases and J by 8 bases, with 17 bases between the two germline ends. This clone was seen once. Original data processing: The assay estimated nucleated cells by amplifying reference gene primers. Here immunoSEQ multiplex PCR was the method, and the copy in TCRdb shows in-frame clones only, minus some. The DNA gave D and trimming, while V, J and clone size come from that table. Of 200,000 to 250,000 clones listed, 70% to 90% are singletons. The sample was peripheral blood. The sequence derives from a human donor in a cohort sampled during active COVID-19. V gene TRBV5-1 combines with J gene TRBJ1-4; tentatively, D is TRBD1 (5 bases). CDR3 in amino acids: CASSLALDMGGEKLFF. CDR3 nucleotides: TGCGCCAGCAGCTTGGCCTTGGACATGGGAGGGGAAAAACTGTTTTTT. The full variable domain, its missing parts supplied by reference TRBV5-1 and TRBJ1-4, is KAGVTQTPRYLIKTRGQQVTLSCSPISGHRSVSWYQQTPGQGLQFLFEYFSETQRNKGNFPGRFSGRQFSNSRSEMNVSTLELGDSALYLCASSLALDMGGEKLFFGSGTQLSVL.